The 27 T cell receptor beta chains presented below share a single source sample, sequenced in a study of PD-1 blockade in classical Hodgkin lymphoma. Relapse was seen in all patients after autologous stem cell transplantation, and brentuximab vedotin exposure was variable. Method: immunoSEQ multiplex PCR; TCRdb's copy keeps in-frame clones and lacks some. This table has about 37,000 clones, about three quarters appearing once. Sequencing was performed on peripheral blood mononuclear cells (PBMCs), taken at baseline. These receptors came from a human donor with classical Hodgkin lymphoma.

This clone was recorded a few times. The CDR3 region is CASMRAGGGETQYF. In nucleotides, the CDR3 is TGTGCCAGCATGCGAGCGGGAGGGGGGGAGACCCAGTACTTC. V is TRBV28 and J is TRBJ2-5, with 10 bases matching TRBD2. The CDR3 has 14 amino acids. Trimming at V came to 7 bases and at J to 5 bases, leaving 7 bases not matched to a gene. The germline V gene has CDR1 MDHEN and CDR2 SYDVKM.

The chain recombines TRBV5-1 with TRBJ2-3, with 8 positions matching TRBD2. The CDR3 consists of 16 residues. In germline, CDR1 is SGHRS, CDR2 YFSETQ. V was clipped by 4 bases and J by 4 bases; unmatched bases: 11. This CDR3 is CASSQNSGKSADTQYF. The CDR3 DNA follows: TGCGCCAGCAGCCAAAATAGCGGGAAGTCGGCAGATACGCAGTATTTT.

The rearrangement uses TRBV6-5 and TRBJ1-1, with 7 positions matching TRBD1. Germline values: CDR1 MNHEY, CDR2 SVGAGI. V was pared by 6 bases and J by 1 base, with 5 bases of the junction left unmatched. The CDR3 spans 14 residues. CDR3 DNA sequence: TGTGCCAGCAGCGCCCGGACAGGGAACACTGAAGCTTTCTTT. It codes for CASSARTGNTEAFF.

The V gene is TRBV29-1, the J gene TRBJ2-7; D is tentatively TRBD1 or TRBD2 (7 bases each). CDR3 size: 13 residues. The V gene's germline CDR1 is SQVTM and CDR2 ANQGSEA. Trimming removed 4 bases from V and 2 bases from J, with 12 bases in between. The CDR3 region has the DNA TGCAGCGTTGCAGGGGGGGTGACCTACGAGCAGTACTTC. Its protein is CSVAGGVTYEQYF.

This chain joins TRBV4-1 and TRBJ2-7; TRBD1 matches 9 bases. Germline V gene sequence: CDR1 MGHRA, CDR2 YSYEKL. The CDR3 covers 14 residues. V lost 4 bases and J lost 5; bases outside the gene matches: 6. CDR3 DNA: TGCGCCAGCAGCCCCAGACAGGGGGGAAACGAGCAGTACTTC. Its protein product is CASSPRQGGNEQYF.

This chain joins TRBV7-3 and TRBJ1-1; D may be TRBD1 (6 bases). The CDR3 is 13 amino acids. Germline values: CDR1 SGHTA, CDR2 FQGTGA. The ends were cut back, 7 bases at V and 8 bases at J, with 17 bases in the middle. In nucleotides, the CDR3 is TGTGCCAGCATCCTTGGACAGAAAGGGGAAGCTTTCTTT. Its protein is CASILGQKGEAFF.

The chain combines TRBV6-6 with TRBJ2-7; D uncertain. There are 13 residues in the CDR3. CDR1 and CDR2 from the germline V gene are MNHNY and SVGAGI (reference sequence). Trimming took 4 bases from V and 0 from J, leaving 7 bases between them. The CDR3 loop is CASSLQSSYEQYF. In DNA, the CDR3 is TGTGCCAGCAGTTTGCAGAGCTCCTACGAGCAGTACTTC.

The chain joins TRBV10-1 to TRBJ2-7, with 9 bases matching TRBD2. The CDR3 runs to 14 residues. The germline gives CDR1 WNHNN, CDR2 SYGVQD (reference sequence). The V gene end was trimmed by 9 bases and the J gene end by 5 bases; junction bases not matched to a gene: 11. The CDR3 coding sequence is TGCGCCAGGTCCCAAGGGACTAGCCTCCACGAGCAGTACTTC. Translated, it gives CARSQGTSLHEQYF.

This clone was seen just once. The rearrangement uses TRBV4-2 and TRBJ1-6, with 9 nucleotides matching TRBD1. V trimming: 5 bases; J trimming: 7 bases; junction bases outside the gene matches: 6. The CDR3 totals 15 residues. Germline CDR1 and CDR2: LGHNA and YNFKEQ. CDR3: CASSLQGAQNSPLHF. In nucleotides, the CDR3 is TGTGCCAGCAGCTTACAGGGGGCGCAAAATTCACCCCTCCACTTT.

In this sample, this clone turned up once. V usage is TRBV29-1 and J usage is TRBJ1-3; unclear D gene. The V end lost 7 bases, the J end lost 0 bases, and 13 bases lay between the germline ends. The CDR3 covers 14 residues. Germline lookup yields CDR1 SQVTM and CDR2 ANQGSEA. The CDR3 sequence is CSAYGPSSGNTIYF. CDR3 in DNA: TGCAGCGCTTATGGACCGAGCTCTGGAAACACCATATATTTT.

V usage is TRBV11-3 and J usage is TRBJ1-1; D call uncertain. V lost 1 base and J 6 bases, leaving 18 bases between the germline ends. CDR1 is SGHNT and CDR2 is YENEEA in the germline V gene. CDR3 length: 16 amino acids. This chain's CDR3 is CASSLVKGPRRAEAFF. The CDR3 region has the DNA TGTGCCAGCAGCTTAGTAAAAGGACCCCGAAGGGCTGAAGCTTTCTTT.

The J gene is TRBJ1-2, the V gene TRBV6-5; D is undetermined. Germline V lookup: CDR1 MNHEY, CDR2 SVGAGI. With 5 bases removed from V and 4 bases from J, the gap between germline ends came to 8 bases. The CDR3 has 12 residues. CDR3 region: CASSNTPYGYTF. As DNA, the CDR3 is TGTGCCAGCAGTAATACCCCCTATGGCTACACCTTC.

The gene calls are TRBV19 and TRBJ1-3; no clear D. Trimming stripped 3 bases from V and 7 bases from J, with 7 bases between. Per the germline V gene, CDR1 is LNHDA and CDR2 is SQIVND (reference sequence). The CDR3 covers 12 residues. CDR3 amino acids: CASSMPRNTIYF. CDR3 in DNA: TGTGCCAGTAGTATGCCCCGTAACACCATATATTTT.

J is TRBJ1-2 and V is TRBV6-5; 9 bases align to TRBD1. Germline V gives CDR1 MNHEY, CDR2 SVGAGI. J gave up 4 bases and V 5 bases, and 8 bases lay outside the gene matches. The CDR3 covers 15 residues. The CDR3 region has the DNA TGTGCCAGCAGTCCCGGAGAGACAGGGGGCTATGGCTACACCTTC. Its translation: CASSPGETGGYGYTF.

The J gene is TRBJ2-5, the V gene TRBV5-8; D is uncertain. V gave up 2 bases and J gave up 3 bases, with 8 bases separating them. Per the germline V gene, CDR1 is SGHTS and CDR2 is YDEGEE. This CDR3 contains 13 residues. For the CDR3, the DNA is TGTGCCAGCAGCTTACGGGTCAAAGAGACCCAGTACTTC. As protein: CASSLRVKETQYF.

This clone appeared a single time. This chain links TRBV5-4 with TRBJ2-6; 9 bases match TRBD1. Trimming removed 3 bases from V and 1 base from J; junction bases left unmatched: 5. The CDR3 runs to 17 residues. CDR1 is SGHNT, CDR2 YYREEE, per germline (reference sequence). CDR3 protein: CASSYGQGYSGANVLTF. CDR3 DNA: TGTGCCAGCAGCTATGGACAGGGGTATTCTGGGGCCAACGTCCTGACTTTC.

The gene calls are TRBV29-1 and TRBJ2-1; 8 nucleotides match TRBD2. J gave up 2 bases and V 5 bases, and 11 bases lay outside the gene matches. The CDR3 sequence is 16 residues long. In germline, CDR1 is SQVTM, CDR2 ANQGSEA. The DNA of the CDR3 is TGCAGCGTTATAGGCGGGAGGACCCGGCCCTACAATGAGCAGTTCTTC. Its translation is CSVIGGRTRPYNEQFF.

The rearrangement joins TRBV5-1 to TRBJ2-5, with 14 bases fitting TRBD2. After removal of 3 bases from V and 5 bases from J, the junction contained 3 bases not matched to a gene. CDR3 length: 15 amino acids. Germline V gene data show CDR1 as SGHRS and CDR2 as YFSETQ. CDR3 DNA sequence: TGCGCCAGCAGCTGGGGACTAGCGGGAGATGAGACCCAGTACTTC. This sequence encodes CASSWGLAGDETQYF. Based on the CDR3 plus reference TRBV5-1 and TRBJ2-5, the full variable domain is KAGVTQTPRYLIKTRGQQVTLSCSPISGHRSVSWYQQTPGQGLQFLFEYFSETQRNKGNFPGRFSGRQFSNSRSEMNVSTLELGDSALYLCASSWGLAGDETQYFGPGTRLLVL.

V and J are TRBV27 and TRBJ2-3; D is ambiguous. V was trimmed by 5 bases and J by 5 bases, leaving 8 bases between them. CDR1 and CDR2 (germline): MNHEY, SMNVEV (reference sequence). This CDR3 is built from 12 residues. In DNA form, the CDR3 reads TGTGCCAGCAGTCAAGCTGGAGATACGCAGTATTTT. Protein product: CASSQAGDTQYF.

There are a few counts of this clone. The chain employs TRBV18 and TRBJ1-2, with 7 positions matching TRBD1. CDR1 is KGHSH and CDR2 is LQKENI in the germline V gene. This CDR3 region has 14 residues. V trimming: 3 bases; J trimming: 4 bases; junction bases outside the gene matches: 5. The CDR3 region has the DNA TGTGCCAGCTCACCCGGGACAGCCGTCTATGGCTACACCTTC. This encodes CASSPGTAVYGYTF. The entire variable domain, with the rest obtained from reference TRBV18 and TRBJ1-2, is as follows: NAGVMQNPRHLVRRRGQEARLRCSPMKGHSHVYWYRQLPEEGLKFMVYLQKENIIDESGMPKERFSAEFPKEGPSILRIQQVVRGDSAAYFCASSPGTAVYGYTFGSGTRLTVV.

V usage is TRBV4-2 and J usage is TRBJ2-3; D possibly corresponds to TRBD1 (5 bases). This CDR3 is built from 15 residues. Deletions cut 4 bases from V and 0 bases from J, with 11 bases between. Germline V gives CDR1 LGHNA, CDR2 YNFKEQ. The CDR3 is CASSLGHASTDTQYF. CDR3 bases: TGTGCCAGCAGCCTAGGACACGCTAGCACAGATACGCAGTATTTT.

This clone was recorded at least ten times. The chain joins TRBV7-3 to TRBJ2-2; 12 positions agree with TRBD2. The CDR3 consists of 15 residues. The J segment lost 5 bases and the V segment lost 5 bases, leaving 3 bases of the junction unmatched. Germline V gives CDR1 SGHTA, CDR2 FQGTGA. CDR3 residues: CASSATSGRTGELFF. The CDR3 nucleotides read TGTGCCAGCAGCGCGACTAGCGGGAGAACCGGGGAGCTGTTTTTT.

The chain recombines TRBV7-8 with TRBJ1-4; the D is unclear. Trimming pared 0 bases from V and 5 bases from J, leaving 10 bases between. The V gene's germline CDR1 is SGHVS and CDR2 FQNEAQ. CDR3 size: 15 residues. The CDR3 protein is CASSLAADPNEKLFF. CDR3 nucleotide sequence: TGTGCCAGCAGCTTAGCGGCAGACCCAAATGAAAAACTGTTTTTT.

J is TRBJ2-1 and V is TRBV19; D is possibly TRBD2 (6 bases). There are 15 residues in the CDR3. The V and J ends lost 6 bases and 9 bases respectively, with 21 bases between them. Germline-derived CDR1 and CDR2 are LNHDA and SQIVND (reference sequence). As DNA, the CDR3 is TGTGCCAGTAGAGGAGTGTTGGGGGGTGGGAGTGAGCAGTTCTTC. It translates to CASRGVLGGGSEQFF.

The genes are TRBV28 and TRBJ1-2, with 9 bases matching TRBD1. The CDR3 has 16 amino acids. The V segment lost 5 bases and the J segment 7 bases; nucleotides outside the gene matches: 14. Per germline, CDR1 MDHEN and CDR2 SYDVKM. This chain's CDR3 is CASSPNPDRGRSGYTF. In DNA form, the CDR3 reads TGTGCCAGCAGTCCCAACCCGGACAGGGGCCGGTCTGGCTACACCTTC.

The CDR3 spells CSARALDEQFF. The CDR3 DNA reads TGCAGTGCTAGGGCCCTGGATGAGCAGTTCTTC. V and J are TRBV20-1 and TRBJ2-1; D call uncertain. This CDR3 is 11 amino acids long. Germline CDR1 and CDR2: DFQATT and SNEGSKA (reference sequence). V shed 3 bases and J shed 8 bases, with 8 bases lying between them.

The rearrangement links TRBV19 to TRBJ2-2, with TRBD2 as a possible D gene (6 bases). The V gene lost 5 bases and the J gene lost 3 bases, with 13 bases spanning the gap. The CDR3 runs 15 residues. Germline V gene data show CDR1 as LNHDA and CDR2 as SQIVND (reference sequence). CDR3 in amino acids: CASSQPSVYTGELFF. The CDR3 bases are TGTGCCAGTAGTCAGCCTAGCGTCTACACCGGGGAGCTGTTTTTT.